This entry describes one T cell receptor (beta chain). Trimming cost V 3 bases and J 4 bases; bases outside gene matches: 5. The length of the CDR3 is 15 residues. The germline CDR1 and CDR2 sequences are MDHEN and SYDVKM. This sample is drawn from a study of blood T cell repertoires in COVID-19. Study context: Acute and convalescent COVID-19 specimens originated in the United States, Italy and Spain.

Original analysis: By means of reference gene primer amplification, nucleated cell counts were estimated. The table came from immunoSEQ multiplex PCR; TCRdb's copy has only in-frame clones and leaves some out. V, J and clone size are those of that table, while D and trimming were read from the DNA. The table lists about 200,000 clones, about 86% of them singletons. The study drew participants aged roughly 18 to 95 years from 20 to 30 US areas. This TCR was sampled from a woman in her 40s with acute COVID-19. Sequences were obtained from PBMCs or T cells enriched from blood (not recorded which). J is TRBJ2-1 and V is TRBV28; TRBD1 matches 8 bases. The CDR3 nucleotides read TGTGCCAGCAGTTTGGCGGACAGGGTATACAATGAGCAGTTCTTC. It translates to CASSLADRVYNEQFF.